The 17 T cell receptor beta chains below all came from one sample that was sequenced in a study of neurological immune-mediated disorders. TCRdb reanalysed the 5' RACE reads using MiXCR and keeps one entry per CDR3 protein. The table has some 15,000 distinct CDR3 sequences, more than 9% seen once; the top ten hold more than 20%. The sequencing sample was made of PBMCs. These TCRs come from a woman aged 40 to 50 in good health.

There are many counts of this clonotype. V gene TRBV27 combines with J gene TRBJ1-2; no firm D call. Germline assignment: CDR1 MNHEY and CDR2 SMNVEV (reference sequence). CDR3 length: 14 amino acids. Trimming took off 1 base at V and 4 bases at J, with 10 bases between the two ends. The CDR3 DNA follows: TGTGCCAGCAGTTTATACCCCGGCGGCTATGGCTACACCTTC. Its protein product is CASSLYPGGYGYTF.

Ten or more counts support this clonotype. The V gene is TRBV4-2, the J gene TRBJ1-6; the D gene is possibly TRBD1 (5 bases). CDR1 is LGHNA and CDR2 is YNFKEQ in the germline V gene. The CDR3 is made up of 16 amino acids. V was clipped by 0 bases and J by 8 bases, with 14 bases between them. DNA for the CDR3: TGTGCCAGCAGCCAAGATCCGTTGCTCAGGGATTCACCCCTCCACTTT. This codes for CASSQDPLLRDSPLHF.

This clonotype has more than one count but fewer than ten. The V call is TRBV5-1, the J call TRBJ2-5; D tentatively fits TRBD1 or TRBD2 (5 bases each). Deletions cut 4 bases from V and 5 bases from J, with 18 bases between. This CDR3 region has 15 residues. Per the germline V gene, CDR1 is SGHRS and CDR2 is YFSETQ. The CDR3 region has the DNA TGCGCCAGCAGCCCCGGTACTAGGGGTAGGGAGACCCAGTACTTC. It specifies CASSPGTRGRETQYF.

This clonotype was found many times. The chain links TRBV10-3 to TRBJ1-3; the match to TRBD1 covers 8 bases. Germline CDR1 is ENHRY and CDR2 is SYGVKD. This CDR3 has 16 amino acids. With V trimmed by 4 bases and J by 0 bases, 5 bases remained unmatched. Here the CDR3 reads CAISGFTGGSGNTIYF. The CDR3 DNA is TGTGCCATCAGTGGATTTACAGGGGGCTCTGGAAACACCATATATTTT.

This clonotype came up many times. The chain has TRBV20-1 and TRBJ2-5; the match to TRBD1 covers 8 bases. Germline CDR1 DFQATT, CDR2 SNEGSKA (reference sequence). CDR3 length: 13 amino acids. CDR3 coding DNA: TGCAGGCCGACCGCCGGGACAGGAGAGACCCAGTACTTC. It yields the protein CRPTAGTGETQYF.

This chain uses TRBV10-3 with TRBJ2-6, with D unresolved. The CDR3 length is 13 residues. Germline V gene lookup returns CDR1 ENHRY and CDR2 SYGVKD. Between the trimmed V and J ends, which lost 10 bases and 2 bases, there was a span of 9 bases. CDR3 residues: CATAVPGANVLTF. The CDR3 DNA is TGTGCCACCGCCGTCCCTGGGGCCAACGTCCTGACTTTC.

This clonotype was seen ten or more times. This chain links TRBV28 with TRBJ2-1; tentative D call: TRBD1 (5 bases). The V end was cut by 7 bases, the J end by 3 bases, with 16 bases between. This CDR3 is built from 15 residues. CDR1 and CDR2 (germline): MDHEN, SYDVKM. The CDR3 sequence is CASTQGHPNYNEQFF. As DNA, the CDR3 is TGTGCCAGCACGCAAGGACACCCCAACTACAATGAGCAGTTCTTC.

There are many counts of this clonotype. V gene TRBV7-8 combines with J gene TRBJ1-5; D might be TRBD1 (6 bases). The CDR3 has 16 residues. With 2 bases removed from V and 6 bases from J, the gap between germline ends came to 17 bases. Germline V gene sequence: CDR1 SGHVS, CDR2 FQNEAQ. The DNA for the CDR3 is TGTGCCAGCAGCTTAAACAAGGCAGGGGTGGGTCAGCCCCAGCATTTT. This translates into CASSLNKAGVGQPQHF. Full variable domain (rest looked up from reference TRBV7-8 and TRBJ1-5): GAGVSQSPRYKVAKRGQDVALRCDPISGHVSLFWYQQALGQGPEFLTYFQNEAQLDKSGLPSDRFFAERPEGSVSTLKIQRTQQEDSAVYLCASSLNKAGVGQPQHFGDGTRLSIL.

This clonotype occurred many times. This chain joins TRBV28 and TRBJ1-4; the D is unclear. With 5 bases removed from V and 7 bases from J, the gap between germline ends came to 20 bases. The CDR3 extends over 16 amino acids. Germline V lookup: CDR1 MDHEN, CDR2 SYDVKM. The CDR3 reads CASSLRRSHGTEKLFF. CDR3 bases: TGTGCCAGCAGTCTGAGACGTTCACACGGAACTGAAAAACTGTTTTTT. Based on the CDR3 plus reference TRBV28 and TRBJ1-4, the full variable domain is DVKVTQSSRYLVKRTGEKVFLECVQDMDHENMFWYRQDPGLGLRLIYFSYDVKMKEKGDIPEGYSVSREKKERFSLILESASTNQTSMYLCASSLRRSHGTEKLFFGSGTQLSVL.

This clonotype is medium-sized by share. V gene TRBV19 combines with J gene TRBJ2-1; 7 bases match TRBD2. The J segment lost 1 base and the V segment lost 6 bases, leaving 6 bases of the junction unmatched. The CDR3 length is 15 residues. Germline V gene lookup returns CDR1 LNHDA and CDR2 SQIVND (reference sequence). The CDR3 DNA reads TGTGCCAGTAGCCCCCGGGGGGATTCCTACAATGAGCAGTTCTTC. This encodes CASSPRGDSYNEQFF.

In its sample, this clonotype was seen many times. This chain links TRBV10-3 with TRBJ2-1; a possible D gene is TRBD2 (6 bases). CDR3 length equals 17 residues. Deletions cut 0 bases from V and 2 bases from J, with 14 bases between. Germline V gene sequence: CDR1 ENHRY, CDR2 SYGVKD. The CDR3 DNA follows: TGTGCCATCAGTGAGTCGATCTTAGCGGATACCTACAATGAGCAGTTCTTC. This translates into CAISESILADTYNEQFF.

This clonotype rates as medium-sized. The chain employs TRBV5-1 and TRBJ2-1, with D tentatively TRBD1 or TRBD2 (6 bases each). Per the germline V gene, CDR1 is SGHRS and CDR2 is YFSETQ. V lost 3 bases to trimming and J lost 9 bases, with 16 bases between them. This CDR3 comprises 14 residues. CDR3 protein: CASSSGGHGIEQFF. The CDR3 DNA is TGCGCCAGCAGCTCCGGGGGACACGGTATTGAGCAGTTCTTC. Looking up the rest from reference TRBV5-1 and TRBJ2-1 gives the full variable domain: KAGVTQTPRYLIKTRGQQVTLSCSPISGHRSVSWYQQTPGQGLQFLFEYFSETQRNKGNFPGRFSGRQFSNSRSEMNVSTLELGDSALYLCASSSGGHGIEQFFGPGTRLTVL.

This clonotype was recorded many times. The chain recombines TRBV5-1 with TRBJ2-7; D possibly corresponds to TRBD1 (5 bases). Per the germline V gene, CDR1 is SGHRS and CDR2 is YFSETQ. Trimming left V 0 bases short and J 6 bases short, with 16 bases between. The CDR3 loop spans 15 amino acids. CDR3: CASSLDRAGLGEQYF. CDR3 DNA sequence: TGCGCCAGCAGCTTGGATCGGGCAGGGTTGGGCGAGCAGTACTTC.

This clonotype was picked up many times. The chain is built from TRBV2 and TRBJ2-1; D unresolved. The CDR3 totals 13 residues. Trimming cost V 3 bases and J 4 bases, with 7 bases left between them. Germline lookup yields CDR1 SNHLY and CDR2 FYNNEI. The CDR3 is CASSDGAYNEQFF. CDR3 nucleotides: TGTGCCAGCAGTGATGGCGCATACAATGAGCAGTTCTTC.

This chain connects TRBV10-3 to TRBJ2-5; D possibly corresponds to TRBD1 (5 bases). V was shortened by 4 bases and J by 1 base, with 7 bases between the two germline ends. The CDR3 runs 13 residues. Looked up from germline, CDR1 is ENHRY and CDR2 is SYGVKD. The CDR3 region is CAISGGSQETQYF. In DNA form, the CDR3 reads TGTGCCATCAGTGGGGGCAGCCAAGAGACCCAGTACTTC.

This clonotype was seen ten or more times. The chain is built from TRBV7-2 and TRBJ2-7, with 9 bases fitting TRBD2. Germline CDR1 reads SGHTA; CDR2 reads FQGNSA. This CDR3 has 12 residues. Trimming took 5 bases from V and 11 from J; bases not matched to a gene: 7. CDR3 protein: CASSAGTSREYF. In nucleotides, the CDR3 is TGTGCCAGCAGCGCGGGGACTAGCAGGGAGTACTTC.

By share, this clonotype ranks as medium-sized (0.01 to 0.1%). This chain links TRBV10-2 with TRBJ2-4; no reliable D call. Trimming stripped 2 bases from V and 1 base from J, with 3 bases between. The CDR3 contains 13 residues. The germline CDR1 and CDR2 sequences are WSHSY and SAAADI. The CDR3 here is CASSEGAKNIQYF. The CDR3 DNA sequence: TGCGCCAGCAGTGAGGGGGCCAAAAACATTCAGTACTTC.